The 18 T cell receptor beta chains reported below all come from one sample, sequenced in a study of blood T cell repertoires in COVID-19. Sequenced by immunoSEQ multiplex PCR; TCRdb stores in-frame clones only, minus some. Counted here are some 250,000 clones, more than 70% occurring once; the ten biggest clones make up 12%. The material sequenced was peripheral blood. The receptors come from a man aged 80 or over with acute or convalescent COVID-19.

The chain joins TRBV5-1 to TRBJ2-7; D not certain. Germline V gives CDR1 SGHRS, CDR2 YFSETQ. Trimming removed 0 bases from V and 0 bases from J, with 7 bases in between. This CDR3 is built from 14 residues. This CDR3 reads CASSLDGSSYEQYF. The DNA for the CDR3 is TGCGCCAGCAGCTTGGACGGTAGCTCCTACGAGCAGTACTTC.

The gene calls are TRBV5-1 and TRBJ1-4, with 7 bases matching TRBD1. Trimming took 4 bases from V and 3 from J; bases not matched to a gene: 6. The germline V gene encodes CDR1 SGHRS and CDR2 YFSETQ. There are 15 residues in the CDR3. The CDR3, as DNA: TGCGCCAGCAGCCAACCGACAGGGTCTAATGAAAAACTGTTTTTT. It is translated as CASSQPTGSNEKLFF.

V usage is TRBV4-1 and J usage is TRBJ1-2; D not resolved. The ends were cut back, 1 base at V and 3 bases at J, with 12 bases in the middle. The CDR3 loop spans 15 amino acids. Looked up from germline, CDR1 is MGHRA and CDR2 is YSYEKL. The CDR3 coding sequence is TGCGCCAGCAGCCAAGTCCAGGTTAAAGACTATGGCTACACCTTC. Protein sequence: CASSQVQVKDYGYTF.

The chain couples TRBV7-9 to TRBJ2-4, with a weak D call TRBD2 (6 bases). CDR3 length equals 15 residues. Trimming shortened V by 5 bases and J by 1 base, and 12 bases separated the two germline ends. The V gene's germline CDR1 is SEHNR and CDR2 FQNEAQ (reference sequence). The DNA for the CDR3 is TGTGCCAGCAGCAAAGGCAGCGGGGCCAAAAACATTCAGTACTTC. Protein sequence: CASSKGSGAKNIQYF.

The chain joins TRBV5-1 to TRBJ2-3; D gene uncertain. CDR1 is SGHRS, CDR2 YFSETQ, per germline. The CDR3 length is 14 residues. Trimming removed 1 base from V and 1 base from J, with 7 bases in between. The CDR3 spells CASSLTSGTDTQYF. The CDR3 DNA sequence: TGCGCCAGCAGCTTGACATCAGGCACAGATACGCAGTATTTT.

This clone was observed once. The chain employs TRBV28 and TRBJ1-5, with D possibly TRBD1 on 6 matching bases. The germline V gene encodes CDR1 MDHEN and CDR2 SYDVKM. The CDR3 runs 15 residues. Trimming left V 8 bases short and J 2 bases short, with 16 bases between. The CDR3, as DNA: TGTGCCAGCTTAGGGGGGGGCAAGGGCAATCAGCCCCAGCATTTT. Protein sequence: CASLGGGKGNQPQHF.

The chain carries TRBV2 and TRBJ1-1; D perhaps matches TRBD1 (5 bases). The CDR3 contains 14 residues. Germline V lookup: CDR1 SNHLY, CDR2 FYNNEI. The V gene lost 6 bases and the J gene lost 1 base, with 12 bases spanning the gap. The CDR3, as DNA: TGTGCCAGCAGGATCAGGGTGGGGAACACTGAAGCTTTCTTT. This encodes CASRIRVGNTEAFF.

The chain joins TRBV13 to TRBJ2-5; 10 nucleotides agree with TRBD1. V shed 3 bases and J 4 bases; nucleotides not matched to a gene: 5. Germline V gene lookup returns CDR1 PRHDT and CDR2 FYEKMQ (reference sequence). The CDR3 has 15 residues. The CDR3 sequence is CASSLTGQGTETQYF. CDR3 DNA sequence: TGTGCCAGCAGCTTGACGGGACAGGGGACAGAGACCCAGTACTTC.

The gene calls are TRBV6-5 and TRBJ1-1; D is ambiguous. The germline V and J ends were trimmed by 5 bases and 7 bases, with 14 bases remaining between them. The CDR3 length is 13 residues. Germline CDR1 and CDR2: MNHEY and SVGAGI. The CDR3 reads CASSLPGVVEAFF. Here the CDR3 DNA reads TGTGCCAGCAGTCTACCAGGTGTGGTTGAAGCTTTCTTT.

The chain has TRBV28 and TRBJ1-1, with TRBD1 as a possible D gene (6 bases). From germline, CDR1 is MDHEN and CDR2 SYDVKM. Deletions cut 8 bases from V and 0 bases from J, with 16 bases between. The CDR3 covers 15 residues. CDR3: CASQTQGTLNTEAFF. As DNA, the CDR3 is TGTGCCAGCCAAACCCAGGGGACCCTGAACACTGAAGCTTTCTTT.

The rearrangement links TRBV7-6 to TRBJ2-1, with TRBD1 matching 9 bases. CDR1 and CDR2 from the germline V gene are SGHVS and FNYEAQ. V shed 3 bases, J shed 4 bases, and the junction held 7 bases outside the gene matches. The CDR3 sequence is 16 residues long. The CDR3 region is CASSLDDRGIYNEQFF. CDR3 in DNA: TGTGCCAGCAGCTTGGACGACAGGGGGATTTACAATGAGCAGTTCTTC.

This chain links TRBV6-5 with TRBJ1-2, with 8 bases matching TRBD1. The germline gives CDR1 MNHEY, CDR2 SVGAGI. The trim removed 2 bases at V and 6 bases at J, leaving 5 bases unmatched. The CDR3 spans 14 residues. Here the CDR3 DNA reads TGTGCCAGCAGTTACGTTCAGGGGGCGCATGGCTACACCTTC. Its translation: CASSYVQGAHGYTF.

The chain uses TRBV6-2 or TRBV6-3 and TRBJ1-1, with TRBD1 as a possible D gene (5 bases). From germline, CDR1 is MNHEY and CDR2 SVGEGT. Trimming cost V 2 bases and J 5 bases, with 12 bases left between them. This CDR3 contains 14 residues. In nucleotides, the CDR3 is TGTGCCAGCAGTTACCCGGCTAAGGGGACTGAAGCTTTCTTT. Its translation: CASSYPAKGTEAFF.

This chain links TRBV4-2 with TRBJ2-7, with 10 bases identical to TRBD1. Germline lookup yields CDR1 LGHNA and CDR2 YNFKEQ. Trimming cost V 5 bases and J 2 bases; bases outside gene matches: 3. The CDR3 length is 14 residues. The CDR3 DNA sequence: TGTGCCAGCAGCTCGGGACAGGGGACCTACGAGCAGTACTTC. Translating gives CASSSGQGTYEQYF.

This sequence joins TRBV28 and TRBJ1-3; no reliable D call. Trimming cost V 1 base and J 3 bases, with 7 bases left between them. CDR1 MDHEN and CDR2 SYDVKM come from the germline V gene. CDR3 length: 14 residues. CDR3 coding DNA: TGTGCCAGCAGTTTATTGGAGGGTGGAAACACCATATATTTT. Amino acids: CASSLLEGGNTIYF.

J is TRBJ2-1 and V is TRBV24-1; 8 bases agree with TRBD2. Germline CDR1 is KGHDR and CDR2 is SFDVKD. V lost 5 bases and J lost 2; bases outside the gene matches: 1. This CDR3 region has 14 residues. CDR3 nucleotides: TGTGCCACCAGTGTAGCGGGACCCTACAATGAGCAGTTCTTC. Translation gives CATSVAGPYNEQFF.

This chain uses TRBV4-1 with TRBJ1-5; D may be TRBD1 (5 bases). Germline V gives CDR1 MGHRA, CDR2 YSYEKL. V was shortened by 0 bases and J by 2 bases, with 23 bases between the two germline ends. This CDR3 has 20 residues. CDR3 DNA sequence: TGCGCCAGCAGCCAAGACCCGACAGCGAGAAGTTATCGGGGCAATCAGCCCCAGCATTTT. It translates to CASSQDPTARSYRGNQPQHF.

The rearrangement links TRBV5-4 to TRBJ2-7; D uncertain. CDR1 is SGHNT, CDR2 YYREEE, per germline (reference sequence). The CDR3 is 13 residues long. V lost 1 base and J lost 5, with 10 bases in between. The CDR3 DNA reads TGTGCCAGCAGCTTGATTCCTTTTGACGAGCAGTACTTC. Its translation: CASSLIPFDEQYF. The full variable domain, its missing parts supplied by reference TRBV5-4 and TRBJ2-7, is ETGVTQSPTHLIKTRGQQVTLRCSSQSGHNTVSWYQQALGQGPQFIFQYYREEENGRGNFPPRFSGLQFPNYSSELNVNALELDDSALYLCASSLIPFDEQYFGPGTRLTVT.